A single sample gave rise to the 25 T cell receptor beta chains below, sequenced in a study of patients and donors after allogeneic stem cell transplantation. MiXCR, run by TCRdb on the RT-PCR reads, gives a single entry per CDR3 protein. Of around 82,000 distinct CDR3 sequences listed, about 5% were seen once; the top ten hold about 2.5%. The sequencing sample was made of blood, either unsorted or a sorted T cell fraction (not recorded which). The receptors here all came from a human donor who was either an allogeneic HSCT recipient or a stem cell or donor lymphocyte infusion donor (not recorded which). It is not recorded whose cells these are; they may come from a transplant donor.

This clonotype was found many times. The chain is built from TRBV6-1 and TRBJ2-5; D not resolved. The V gene lost 3 bases and the J gene lost 5 bases, with 13 bases spanning the gap. CDR3 size: 14 residues. Per the germline V gene, CDR1 is MNHNS and CDR2 is SASEGT. CDR3 region: CASSEVGFLETQYF. The CDR3 bases are TGTGCCAGCAGTGAGGTGGGATTTCTGGAGACCCAGTACTTC.

This clonotype was seen a few times. The chain links TRBV7-8 to TRBJ2-7, with TRBD2 matching over 9 bases. V shed 3 bases, J shed 3 bases, and the junction held 9 bases outside the gene matches. Germline V gene sequence: CDR1 SGHVS, CDR2 FQNEAQ. This CDR3 comprises 16 residues. CDR3 in DNA: TGTGCCAGCAGCTTTGGTAGCGGGGGATCCGTCTACGAGCAGTACTTC. This sequence encodes CASSFGSGGSVYEQYF.

This clonotype has at least ten counts. The J gene is TRBJ2-1, the V gene TRBV27, with D hard to call. Germline CDR1 is MNHEY and CDR2 is SMNVEV (reference sequence). V shed 3 bases and J shed 8 bases, with 5 bases lying between them. The CDR3 length is 11 residues. DNA for the CDR3: TGTGCCAGCAGTTTTTCCCATGAGCAGTTCTTC. Amino acid sequence: CASSFSHEQFF.

The V and J genes are TRBV27 and TRBJ1-1, with D hard to call. The CDR3 extends over 14 amino acids. Germline loops: CDR1 MNHEY, CDR2 SMNVEV (reference sequence). The ends were cut back, 8 bases at V and 11 bases at J, with 24 bases in the middle. The CDR3 sequence: CASPPGRLGQKAFF. CDR3 nucleotide sequence: TGTGCCAGCCCCCCCGGCAGGTTGGGTCAGAAGGCTTTCTTT.

Concerning this clonotype itself: A much larger clone differs from this one at a single base, so this may be a read error. The genes are TRBV12-3 or TRBV12-4 and TRBJ2-3; D not certain. This CDR3 has 14 amino acids. The CDR3 here is CASSFQVSTDPQYF. Written as DNA, the CDR3 is TGTGCCAGCAGTTTCCAGGTTAGCACAGATCCGCAGTATTTT.

This clonotype was found many times. This sequence joins TRBV7-3 and TRBJ2-1, with D possibly being TRBD2 (6 bases). Germline-derived CDR1 and CDR2 are SGHTA and FQGTGA. The V and J ends lost 6 bases and 8 bases respectively, with 17 bases between them. The length of the CDR3 is 14 residues. The CDR3 coding sequence is TGTGCCAGCAGTCGCCGGGAAGGCGGGGATGAGCAGTTCTTC. It is translated as CASSRREGGDEQFF.

This clonotype was seen at least ten times. The V and J genes are TRBV24-1 and TRBJ1-5; D not resolved. Germline V gives CDR1 KGHDR, CDR2 SFDVKD. The length of the CDR3 is 14 residues. Trimming shortened V by 2 bases and J by 9 bases, and 13 bases separated the two germline ends. CDR3 sequence (DNA): TGTGCCACCAGTGATTCGCGCCCCAGGACGCCCCAGCATTTT. It translates to CATSDSRPRTPQHF.

Many counts were recorded for this clonotype. The rearrangement links TRBV7-9 to TRBJ1-1; unclear D gene. The CDR3 length is 13 residues. V lost 5 bases and J 8 bases, leaving 15 bases between the germline ends. The V gene's germline CDR1 is SEHNR and CDR2 FQNEAQ (reference sequence). CDR3 DNA: TGTGCCAGCAGCCGCAGTAACGGAGGGGAAGCTTTCTTT. This codes for CASSRSNGGEAFF. Drawing the rest from reference TRBV7-9 and TRBJ1-1, the complete variable domain is DTGVSQNPRHKITKRGQNVTFRCDPISEHNRLYWYRQTLGQGPEFLTYFQNEAQLEKSRLLSDRFSAERPKGSFSTLEIQRTEQGDSAMYLCASSRSNGGEAFFGQGTRLTVV.

This clonotype was recorded a few times. The chain couples TRBV20-1 to TRBJ2-1; unclear D gene. The CDR3 length is 13 residues. CDR1 and CDR2 (germline): DFQATT, SNEGSKA (reference sequence). V lost 4 bases and J 4 bases, leaving 11 bases between the germline ends. The CDR3 nucleotides read TGCAGTGCTACCGCTACAAATTACAATGAGCAGTTCTTC. Translation gives CSATATNYNEQFF.

This clonotype showed up many times. The rearrangement uses TRBV20-1 and TRBJ1-2; D unresolved. Germline values: CDR1 DFQATT, CDR2 SNEGSKA (reference sequence). The CDR3 runs 11 residues. The V gene lost 5 bases and the J gene lost 2 bases, with 6 bases spanning the gap. CDR3 nucleotide sequence: TGCAGTGCTTCAAACAACTATGGCTACACCTTC. This gives the protein CSASNNYGYTF.

This clonotype has ten or more counts. The rearrangement links TRBV20-1 to TRBJ2-3; D gene ambiguous. V was trimmed by 3 bases and J by 5 bases, leaving 6 bases between them. Germline assignment: CDR1 DFQATT and CDR2 SNEGSKA (reference sequence). The CDR3 runs to 11 residues. CDR3 sequence: CSASARDTQYF. For the CDR3, the DNA is TGCAGTGCTAGTGCGAGAGATACGCAGTATTTT.

This clonotype has at least ten counts. The gene calls are TRBV28 and TRBJ2-3; D possibly matches TRBD1 or TRBD2 (6 bases each). The V end lost 7 bases, the J end lost 7 bases, and 18 bases lay between the germline ends. The CDR3 is 14 amino acids. Germline lookup yields CDR1 MDHEN and CDR2 SYDVKM. The CDR3 DNA is TGTGCCAGCACCTCCCTTAGGGGGGATCATACGCAGTATTTT. Its protein is CASTSLRGDHTQYF.

Ten or more counts support this clonotype. The chain is built from TRBV29-1 and TRBJ1-1; D unresolved. The CDR3 is made up of 14 amino acids. Germline CDR1 reads SQVTM; CDR2 reads ANQGSEA. V was cut by 2 bases and J by 5 bases, with 15 bases left in between. The CDR3 DNA follows: TGCAGCGTTGAATTGGCGGGGAGGAGGACTGAAGCTTTCTTT. It yields the protein CSVELAGRRTEAFF.

The table lists this clonotype with many counts. The chain links TRBV19 to TRBJ2-2; weak D call: TRBD1 (6 bases). The V gene lost 7 bases and the J gene lost 1 base, with 10 bases spanning the gap. There are 14 residues in the CDR3. Germline V gene sequence: CDR1 LNHDA, CDR2 SQIVND (reference sequence). The CDR3 loop reads CASKPTGNTGELFF. The DNA for the CDR3 is TGTGCCAGTAAACCGACAGGGAACACCGGGGAGCTGTTTTTT.

This clonotype occurred a few times. V and J are TRBV27 and TRBJ2-1; D is uncertain. The CDR3 has 15 amino acids. V lost 2 bases to trimming and J lost 3 bases, with 11 bases between them. Germline assignment: CDR1 MNHEY and CDR2 SMNVEV (reference sequence). The chain's CDR3 is CASSLGPPNYNEQFF. The CDR3 region has the DNA TGTGCCAGCAGTTTAGGCCCCCCGAACTACAATGAGCAGTTCTTC.

This chain uses TRBV27 with TRBJ1-1, with D tentatively TRBD1 (5 bases). The CDR3 covers 13 residues. From germline, CDR1 is MNHEY and CDR2 SMNVEV (reference sequence). Trimming took 4 bases from V and 11 from J, leaving 17 bases between them. The CDR3 bases are TGTGCCAGCAGTTACGTGGGACCTAGAGAGGCTTTCTTT. Translation: CASSYVGPREAFF.

Many counts were recorded for this clonotype. The rearrangement uses TRBV5-6 and TRBJ2-2; either TRBD1 or TRBD2 may fit D (6 bases each). The CDR3 has 16 residues. The germline CDR1 and CDR2 sequences are SGHDT and YYEEEE. Trimming took 4 bases from V and 4 from J, leaving 17 bases between them. The CDR3 DNA is TGTGCCAGCAGCCCCTCGGGGGCCCGCAGCACCGGGGAGCTGTTTTTT. It codes for CASSPSGARSTGELFF.

This sequence joins TRBV20-1 and TRBJ1-2; D may be TRBD1 (5 bases). CDR1 is DFQATT, CDR2 SNEGSKA, per germline (reference sequence). The CDR3 extends over 17 amino acids. Trimming took 0 bases from V and 6 from J, leaving 23 bases between them. CDR3 DNA sequence: TGCAGTGCTAGAGACTCTAATCCGGGACGGAGCTTGAATGGCTACACCTTC. Translated, it gives CSARDSNPGRSLNGYTF.

This clonotype was seen ten or more times. This chain links TRBV4-1 with TRBJ1-1; a weak D match, TRBD1 (5 bases). CDR1 is MGHRA, CDR2 YSYEKL, per germline. Trimming left V 2 bases short and J 6 bases short, with 7 bases between. CDR3 length: 12 residues. CDR3 coding DNA: TGCGCCAGCAGCCAACCACAGGCTGAAGCTTTCTTT. Amino acid sequence: CASSQPQAEAFF.

This clonotype was seen ten or more times. The V and J genes are TRBV19 and TRBJ2-5, with TRBD2 matching 7 bases. This CDR3 has 13 amino acids. Per germline, CDR1 LNHDA and CDR2 SQIVND (reference sequence). The J segment lost 8 bases and the V segment lost 3 bases, leaving 6 bases of the junction unmatched. The CDR3 DNA sequence: TGTGCCAGTAGTATGTCGGCGGGGGAAACCCAGTACTTC. Its protein product is CASSMSAGETQYF.

This clonotype has just a few counts. The CDR3 region has the DNA TGTGCCAGCAGACTCCGGGACAGGTTCGAAAAACTGTTTTTT. It translates to CASRLRDRFEKLFF. The chain carries TRBV6-1 and TRBJ1-4; 8 positions match TRBD1. The germline CDR1 and CDR2 sequences are MNHNS and SASEGT. CDR3 length: 14 amino acids. After removal of 6 bases from V and 8 bases from J, the junction contained 8 bases not matched to a gene.

Ten or more counts support this clonotype. The rearrangement links TRBV12-3 or TRBV12-4 to TRBJ2-3; D is unclear. CDR3 length equals 14 residues. Trimming left V 6 bases short and J 2 bases short, with 12 bases between. The CDR3 is CASSQSSPTDTQYF. CDR3 bases: TGTGCCAGCAGCCAGTCGAGCCCCACAGATACGCAGTATTTT.

In this sample, this clonotype turned up many times. The chain joins TRBV5-6 to TRBJ1-2; 7 bases line up with TRBD1. Losses at the gene ends were 0 bases for V and 3 bases for J; bases not matched to a gene: 5. The CDR3 covers 15 residues. Looked up from germline, CDR1 is SGHDT and CDR2 is YYEEEE. CDR3 bases: TGTGCCAGCAGCTTGGTACGACAGGGATACTATGGCTACACCTTC. It specifies CASSLVRQGYYGYTF.

This clonotype has a handful of counts. The chain employs TRBV20-1 and TRBJ1-1; 9 bases are a match to TRBD1. Trimming took 2 bases from V and 6 from J; bases not matched to a gene: 4. Germline V lookup: CDR1 DFQATT, CDR2 SNEGSKA (reference sequence). This CDR3 has 13 residues. CDR3 protein: CSARRGQGSEAFF. The CDR3 DNA reads TGCAGTGCTAGAAGGGGACAGGGCTCTGAAGCTTTCTTT.

The V and J genes are TRBV7-8 and TRBJ2-1; 8 nucleotides match TRBD1. The CDR3 totals 13 residues. Germline V gene data show CDR1 as SGHVS and CDR2 as FQNEAQ. With 5 bases clipped from V and 9 bases from J, the junction kept 6 bases outside the gene matches. CDR3 sequence: CASSLDRGTEQFF. Written as DNA, the CDR3 is TGTGCCAGCAGCCTTGACAGGGGAACTGAGCAGTTCTTC.